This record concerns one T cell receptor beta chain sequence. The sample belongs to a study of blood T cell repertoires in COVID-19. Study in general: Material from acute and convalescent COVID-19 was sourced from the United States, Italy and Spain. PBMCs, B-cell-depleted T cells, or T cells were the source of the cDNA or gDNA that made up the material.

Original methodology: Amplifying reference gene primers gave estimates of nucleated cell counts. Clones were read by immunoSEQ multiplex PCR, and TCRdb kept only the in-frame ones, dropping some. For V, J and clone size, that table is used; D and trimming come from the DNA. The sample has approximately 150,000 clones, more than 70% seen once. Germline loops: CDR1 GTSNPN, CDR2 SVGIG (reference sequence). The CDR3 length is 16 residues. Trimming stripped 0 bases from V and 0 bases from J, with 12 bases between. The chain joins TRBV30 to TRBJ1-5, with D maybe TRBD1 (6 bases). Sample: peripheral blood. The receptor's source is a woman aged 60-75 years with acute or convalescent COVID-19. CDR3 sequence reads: CAWSVRRGGSNQPQHF. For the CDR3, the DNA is TGTGCCTGGAGTGTTAGAAGGGGGGGTAGCAATCAGCCCCAGCATTTT. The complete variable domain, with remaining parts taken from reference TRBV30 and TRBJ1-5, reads SQTIHQWPATLVQPVGSPLSLECTVEGTSNPNLYWYRQAAGRGLQLLFYSVGIGQISSEVPQNLSASRPQDRQFILSSKKLLLSDSGFYLCAWSVRRGGSNQPQHFGDGTRLSIL.